This T cell receptor beta chain was documented in a study of PD-1 blockade in classical Hodgkin lymphoma. Findings and limits, study-wide: As was reported, newly diagnosed patients showed lower baseline TCR diversity than healthy donors did.

The ends were cut back, 3 bases at V and 7 bases at J, with 13 bases in the middle. CDR1 is GTSNPN and CDR2 is SVGIG in the germline V gene (reference sequence). The CDR3 runs to 13 residues. This clone was picked up a small number of times. The antigen is not known. Specified time point: cycle 4 day 1 (C4D1), after more than five weeks of nivolumab. Brentuximab vedotin exposure varied among the patients, all of whom had relapsed after autologous stem cell transplantation. Using magnetic negative selection, the CD4+ T cells were separated out of thawed PBMCs. Measured with immunoSEQ multiplex PCR; TCRdb has only the in-frame clones, and not every one. The table records roughly 30,000 clones, about 86% of them present only once.

The specimen was CD4+ T cells from blood, collected before the fourth cycle of nivolumab. The receptor comes from a human donor with classical Hodgkin lymphoma. The V gene is TRBV30, the J gene TRBJ1-5; perhaps TRBD1 as D (6 bases). This CDR3 reads CAWSSGQRQPQHF. CDR3 bases: TGTGCCTGGAGCAGTGGACAGCGACAGCCCCAGCATTTT.